Listed below are T cell receptor beta chains from one sample, sequenced in a study of human T cells and chemical hapten exposure. Using its own MiXCR run on the RACE reads, TCRdb lists one record per CDR3 protein. The sample holds approximately 110,000 distinct CDR3 sequences, approximately 10% seen once. This sample comprised whole blood, obtained in connection with sensitization to the hapten diphenylcyclopropenone (DPC). The source of these receptors is a woman aged 40 to 50 with alopecia areata. Some clones in this sample may be carry-over from other donors' samples. Each CDR3 is given with its conserved first and last residue. Each record gives: V gene, J gene, CDR3 protein.

v_call: TRBV10-2
j_call: TRBJ2-3
cdr3_aa: CASSLGRSTDTQYF

v_call: TRBV28
j_call: TRBJ2-1
cdr3_aa: CASTPFTGLVAGYNEQFF

v_call: TRBV5-4
j_call: TRBJ1-6
cdr3_aa: CASSLPQGVNSPLHF

v_call: TRBV19
j_call: TRBJ2-3
cdr3_aa: CASSIGTPWGTDTQYF

v_call: TRBV24-1
j_call: TRBJ1-2
cdr3_aa: CATSEGYGYTF

v_call: TRBV11-1
j_call: TRBJ2-2
cdr3_aa: CASSQGTGGTGELFF

v_call: TRBV7-2
j_call: TRBJ1-1
cdr3_aa: CASSQARWATGTEAFF

v_call: TRBV19
j_call: TRBJ2-1
cdr3_aa: CASGLATGADEQFF

v_call: TRBV20-1
j_call: TRBJ2-7
cdr3_aa: CSALAGFPGDEQYF

v_call: TRBV11-2
j_call: TRBJ2-3
cdr3_aa: CASSLVAGTDTQYF

v_call: TRBV6-6
j_call: TRBJ2-2
cdr3_aa: CASRDPGELFF

v_call: TRBV20-1
j_call: TRBJ2-7
cdr3_aa: CSVSGAPTGTYEQYF

v_call: TRBV7-3
j_call: TRBJ2-5
cdr3_aa: CASSPGTSETQYF

v_call: TRBV9
j_call: TRBJ2-5
cdr3_aa: CASSPMLGRLAGEETQYF

v_call: TRBV9
j_call: TRBJ2-3
cdr3_aa: CASSVERTDTQYF

v_call: TRBV7-2
j_call: TRBJ2-1
cdr3_aa: CASSWGWKSYNEQFF

v_call: TRBV28
j_call: TRBJ2-7
cdr3_aa: CASSLSQGSPYEQYF

v_call: TRBV28
j_call: TRBJ2-7
cdr3_aa: CASKPGHYYEQYF

v_call: TRBV10-3
j_call: TRBJ1-3
cdr3_aa: CAIADGAGGGVHSGNTIYF

v_call: TRBV24-1
j_call: TRBJ2-3
cdr3_aa: CATSDFGRQGGSTDTQYF

v_call: TRBV5-5
j_call: TRBJ1-5
cdr3_aa: CASSFRQGPNQPQHF

v_call: TRBV6-2/TRBV6-3
j_call: TRBJ2-1
cdr3_aa: CASNSASGGPTHNEQFF

v_call: TRBV20-1
j_call: TRBJ2-7
cdr3_aa: CSARDPSARGVYEQYF

v_call: TRBV5-1
j_call: TRBJ2-2
cdr3_aa: CASSSPTGQANTGELFF

v_call: TRBV10-1
j_call: TRBJ2-7
cdr3_aa: CASSEDSSTYEQYF

v_call: TRBV2
j_call: TRBJ1-5
cdr3_aa: CASSEQPGAGQPQHF

v_call: TRBV2
j_call: TRBJ1-6
cdr3_aa: CASNQGGVGNSPLHF

v_call: TRBV10-3
j_call: TRBJ2-7
cdr3_aa: CAISEGVQGAYEQYF

v_call: TRBV5-6
j_call: TRBJ2-3
cdr3_aa: CASSFGTASTDTQYF

v_call: TRBV6-6
j_call: TRBJ1-1
cdr3_aa: CASSYGGAGNTEAFF

v_call: TRBV7-2
j_call: TRBJ2-3
cdr3_aa: CASSLSRGLAGVASDTQYF

v_call: TRBV28
j_call: TRBJ2-1
cdr3_aa: CAARTSSYNEQFF

v_call: TRBV10-3
j_call: TRBJ1-2
cdr3_aa: CAISESRDIGYTF

v_call: TRBV9
j_call: TRBJ2-2
cdr3_aa: CASSLRSGGINTGELFF

v_call: TRBV12-5
j_call: TRBJ2-3
cdr3_aa: CASGNGVEGTQYF

v_call: TRBV29-1
j_call: TRBJ2-5
cdr3_aa: CSGTGYGTQETQYF

v_call: TRBV11-2
j_call: TRBJ2-3
cdr3_aa: CASSLGEEASFATDTQYF

v_call: TRBV6-2/TRBV6-3
j_call: TRBJ1-1
cdr3_aa: CATTLGGMNTEAFF

v_call: TRBV7-2
j_call: TRBJ2-5
cdr3_aa: CASSLELGRETQYF

v_call: TRBV4-3
j_call: TRBJ1-2
cdr3_aa: CASSQEVFYGYTF

v_call: TRBV18
j_call: TRBJ1-2
cdr3_aa: CASSPGIESYGYTF

v_call: TRBV20-1
j_call: TRBJ2-7
cdr3_aa: CSAKGLAVSYEQYF

v_call: TRBV7-2
j_call: TRBJ1-5
cdr3_aa: CASSAGSRNQPQHF

v_call: TRBV4-3
j_call: TRBJ2-7
cdr3_aa: CASSQEAPSGFGGEQYF

v_call: TRBV12-3/TRBV12-4
j_call: TRBJ2-2
cdr3_aa: CASSGSNTGELFF

v_call: TRBV20-1
j_call: TRBJ1-2
cdr3_aa: CSASARDRPYGYTF

v_call: TRBV30
j_call: TRBJ1-4
cdr3_aa: CAWAGDPDAYEKLFF

v_call: TRBV7-9
j_call: TRBJ2-3
cdr3_aa: CASSSRLGIADTQYF

v_call: TRBV5-5
j_call: TRBJ2-7
cdr3_aa: CASSRDIYYEQYF

v_call: TRBV29-1
j_call: TRBJ2-7
cdr3_aa: CSVTRGYEQYF

v_call: TRBV10-3
j_call: TRBJ2-1
cdr3_aa: CAISESAREQFF

v_call: TRBV15
j_call: TRBJ2-3
cdr3_aa: CATSREAGSTDTQYF

v_call: TRBV20-1
j_call: TRBJ2-7
cdr3_aa: CSARAIGESYEQYF

v_call: TRBV25-1
j_call: TRBJ2-1
cdr3_aa: CASSEWTYNEQFF

v_call: TRBV5-6
j_call: TRBJ2-1
cdr3_aa: CASSLRAGEDGFF

v_call: TRBV3-1
j_call: TRBJ2-5
cdr3_aa: CASSQDGGGRQETQYF

v_call: TRBV25-1
j_call: TRBJ2-7
cdr3_aa: CASSGQPNSYEQYF

v_call: TRBV6-6
j_call: TRBJ1-1
cdr3_aa: CASSHRNTEAFF